This T cell receptor beta chain was recorded in a study of vaccination effects on CD4 cells after COVID-19. This clone has only one observation. Antigen specificity is unknown. Profiled with immunoSEQ multiplex PCR; TCRdb holds only in-frame clones, not every one. The sample includes around 50,000 clones, roughly three quarters of them seen just once. The culture ran for approximately 9 days before CD4+ T cells were isolated. Germline V lookup: CDR1 MDHEN, CDR2 SYDVKM. Trimming pared 4 bases from V and 8 bases from J, leaving 11 bases between. The CDR3 contains 12 residues. Sequencing used CD4+ T cells from PBMCs cultured without peptide, obtained before COVID-19 vaccination. The genes are TRBV28 and TRBJ1-2, with a weak D call TRBD1 (5 bases). This TCR derives from a human donor who had a prior SARS-CoV-2 infection. CDR3 coding DNA: TGTGCCAGCAGTTCCAGGGACGGGGGCTACACCTTC. This sequence encodes CASSSRDGGYTF.